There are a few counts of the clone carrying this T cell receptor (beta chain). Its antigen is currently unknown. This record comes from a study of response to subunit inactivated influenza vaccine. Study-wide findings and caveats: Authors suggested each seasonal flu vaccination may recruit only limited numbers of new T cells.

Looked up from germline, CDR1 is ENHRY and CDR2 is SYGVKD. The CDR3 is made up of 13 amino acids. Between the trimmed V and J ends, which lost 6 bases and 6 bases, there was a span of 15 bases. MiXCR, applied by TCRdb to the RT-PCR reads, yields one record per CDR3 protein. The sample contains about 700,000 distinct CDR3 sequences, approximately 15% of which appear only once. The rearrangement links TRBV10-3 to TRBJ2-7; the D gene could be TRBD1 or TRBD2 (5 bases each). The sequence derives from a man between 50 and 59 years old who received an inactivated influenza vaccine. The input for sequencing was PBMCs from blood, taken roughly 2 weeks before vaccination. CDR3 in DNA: TGTGCCATCAGGCCCCAGGGAGCCGTCGAGCAGTACTTC. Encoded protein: CAIRPQGAVEQYF.